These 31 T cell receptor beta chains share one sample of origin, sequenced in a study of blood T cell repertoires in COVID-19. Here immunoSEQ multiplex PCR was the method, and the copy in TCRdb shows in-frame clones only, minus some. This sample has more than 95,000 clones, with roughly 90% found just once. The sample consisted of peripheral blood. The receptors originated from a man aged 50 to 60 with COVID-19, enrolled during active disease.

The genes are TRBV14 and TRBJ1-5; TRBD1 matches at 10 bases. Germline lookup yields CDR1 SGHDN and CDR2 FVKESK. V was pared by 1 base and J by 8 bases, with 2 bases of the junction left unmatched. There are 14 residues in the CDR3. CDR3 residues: CASSQGQGAEPQHF. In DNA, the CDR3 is TGTGCCAGCAGCCAAGGACAGGGGGCTGAGCCCCAGCATTTT.

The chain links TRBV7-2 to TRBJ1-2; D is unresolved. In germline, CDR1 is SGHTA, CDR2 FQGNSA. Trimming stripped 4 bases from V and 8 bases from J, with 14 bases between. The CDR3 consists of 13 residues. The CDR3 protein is CASSSPRVYGYTF. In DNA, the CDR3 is TGTGCCAGCAGCTCCCCGAGGGTTTACGGCTACACCTTC.

The CDR3 nucleotides are TGTGCCACCAGCAGTGAGGTAACTAGCGGGCGGAATGAGCAGTTCTTC. Encoded protein: CATSSEVTSGRNEQFF. The J gene is TRBJ2-1, the V gene TRBV15; 9 bases are a match to TRBD2. Germline trimming cut 3 bases from V and 7 bases from J; bases unmatched to any gene: 10. The CDR3 contains 16 residues. Germline-derived CDR1 and CDR2 are LNHNV and YYDKDF (reference sequence). Full variable domain (remainder filled in from reference TRBV15 and TRBJ2-1): DAMVIQNPRYQVTQFGKPVTLSCSQTLNHNVMYWYQQKSSQAPKLLFHYYDKDFNNEADTPDNFQSRRPNTSFCFLDIRSPGLGDTAMYLCATSSEVTSGRNEQFFGPGTRLTVL.

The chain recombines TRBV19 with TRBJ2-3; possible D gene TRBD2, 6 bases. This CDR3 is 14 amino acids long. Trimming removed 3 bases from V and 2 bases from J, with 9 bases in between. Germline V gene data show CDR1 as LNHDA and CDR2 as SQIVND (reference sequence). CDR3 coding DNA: TGTGCCAGTAGTATGGGACTTTCCACAGATACGCAGTATTTT. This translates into CASSMGLSTDTQYF.

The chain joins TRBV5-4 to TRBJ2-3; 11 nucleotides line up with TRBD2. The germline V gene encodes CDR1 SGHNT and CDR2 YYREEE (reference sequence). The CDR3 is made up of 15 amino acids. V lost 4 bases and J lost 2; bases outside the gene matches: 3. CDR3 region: CASSETSGNTDTQYF. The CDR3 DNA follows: TGTGCCAGCAGCGAGACTAGCGGGAACACAGATACGCAGTATTTT.

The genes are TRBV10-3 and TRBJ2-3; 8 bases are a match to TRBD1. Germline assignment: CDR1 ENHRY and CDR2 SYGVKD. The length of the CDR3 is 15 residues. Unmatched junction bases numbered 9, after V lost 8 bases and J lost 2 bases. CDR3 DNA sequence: TGTGCCATCGGCAATCCGGGACAGGACACAGATACGCAGTATTTT. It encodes CAIGNPGQDTDTQYF.

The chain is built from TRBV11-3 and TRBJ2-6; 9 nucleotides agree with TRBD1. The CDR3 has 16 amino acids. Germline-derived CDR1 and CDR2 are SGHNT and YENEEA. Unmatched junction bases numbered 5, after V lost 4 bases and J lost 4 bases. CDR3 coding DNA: TGTGCCAGCAGCTCTCACAGGGGGCTGGGGGCCAACGTCCTGACTTTC. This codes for CASSSHRGLGANVLTF.

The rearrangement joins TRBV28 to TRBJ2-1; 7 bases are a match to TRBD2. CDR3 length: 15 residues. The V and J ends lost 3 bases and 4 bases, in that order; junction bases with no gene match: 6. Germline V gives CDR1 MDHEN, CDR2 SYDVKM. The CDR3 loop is CASSLGGSGYNEQFF. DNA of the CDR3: TGTGCCAGCAGTTTGGGAGGGTCGGGATACAATGAGCAGTTCTTC.

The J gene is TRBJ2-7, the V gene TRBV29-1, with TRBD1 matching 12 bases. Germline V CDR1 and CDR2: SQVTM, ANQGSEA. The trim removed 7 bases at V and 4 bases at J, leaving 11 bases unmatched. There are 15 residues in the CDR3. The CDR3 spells CSARTGTGGLYEQYF. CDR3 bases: TGCAGCGCCCGTACCGGGACAGGGGGCCTGTACGAGCAGTACTTC.

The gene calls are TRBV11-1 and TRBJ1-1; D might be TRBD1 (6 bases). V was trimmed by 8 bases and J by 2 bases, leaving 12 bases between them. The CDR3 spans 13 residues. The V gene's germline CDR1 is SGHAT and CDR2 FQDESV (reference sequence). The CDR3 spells CASSPGANTEAFF. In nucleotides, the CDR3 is TGTGCCAGCTCGCCAGGGGCAAACACTGAAGCTTTCTTT. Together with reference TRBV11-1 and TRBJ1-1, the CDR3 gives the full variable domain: EAEVAQSPRYKITEKSQAVAFWCDPISGHATLYWYRQILGQGPELLVQFQDESVVDDSQLPKDRFSAERLKGVDSTLKIQPAELGDSAMYLCASSPGANTEAFFGQGTRLTVV.

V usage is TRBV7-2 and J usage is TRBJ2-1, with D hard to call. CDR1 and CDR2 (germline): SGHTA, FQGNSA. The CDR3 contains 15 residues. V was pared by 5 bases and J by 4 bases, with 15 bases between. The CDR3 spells CASSASRATYNEQFF. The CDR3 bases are TGTGCCAGCAGCGCCTCCCGCGCGACTTACAATGAGCAGTTCTTC.

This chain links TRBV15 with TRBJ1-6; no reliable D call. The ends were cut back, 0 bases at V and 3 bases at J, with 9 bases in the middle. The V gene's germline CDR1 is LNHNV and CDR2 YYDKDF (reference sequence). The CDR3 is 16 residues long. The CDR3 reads CATSRDGLNYNSPLHF. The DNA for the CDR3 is TGTGCCACCAGCAGAGATGGGCTAAACTATAATTCACCCCTCCACTTT.

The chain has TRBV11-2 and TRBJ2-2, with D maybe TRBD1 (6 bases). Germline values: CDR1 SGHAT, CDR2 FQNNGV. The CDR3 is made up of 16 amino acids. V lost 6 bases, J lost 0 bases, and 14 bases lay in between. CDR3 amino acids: CASRQPGQSNTGELFF. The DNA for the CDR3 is TGTGCCAGCAGACAACCGGGACAATCGAACACCGGGGAGCTGTTTTTT.

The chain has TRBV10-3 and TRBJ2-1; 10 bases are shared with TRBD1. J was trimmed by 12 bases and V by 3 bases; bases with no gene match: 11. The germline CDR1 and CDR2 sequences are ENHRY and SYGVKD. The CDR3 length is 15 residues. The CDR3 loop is CAISDPGQGRGGQFF. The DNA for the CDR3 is TGTGCCATCAGTGATCCGGGACAGGGGAGGGGTGGGCAGTTCTTC.

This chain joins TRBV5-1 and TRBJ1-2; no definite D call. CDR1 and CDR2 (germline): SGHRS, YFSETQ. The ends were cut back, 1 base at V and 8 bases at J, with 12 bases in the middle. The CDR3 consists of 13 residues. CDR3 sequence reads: CASSLSGVSGYTF. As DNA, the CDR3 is TGCGCCAGCAGCTTGTCCGGGGTATCGGGCTACACCTTC.

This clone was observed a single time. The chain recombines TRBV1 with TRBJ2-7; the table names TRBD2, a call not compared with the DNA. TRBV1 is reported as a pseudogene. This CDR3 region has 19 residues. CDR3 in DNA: TGCACCAGCAGCCAAGAGACTAGCGGGGCGTGGAAAGTGGCCTACGAGCAGTACGTC. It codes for CTSSQETSGAWKVAYEQYV.

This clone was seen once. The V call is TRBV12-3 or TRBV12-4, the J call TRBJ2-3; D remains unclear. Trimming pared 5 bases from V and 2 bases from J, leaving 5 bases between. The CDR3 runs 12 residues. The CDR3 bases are TGTGCCAGCAGTCCCTTCACAGATACGCAGTATTTT. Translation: CASSPFTDTQYF.

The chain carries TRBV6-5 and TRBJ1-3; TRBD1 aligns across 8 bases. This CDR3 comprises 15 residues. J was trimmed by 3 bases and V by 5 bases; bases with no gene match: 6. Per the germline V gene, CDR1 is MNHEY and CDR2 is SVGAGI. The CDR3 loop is CASSQQGGYGNTIYF. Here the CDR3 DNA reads TGTGCCAGCAGTCAACAGGGGGGGTATGGAAACACCATATATTTT.

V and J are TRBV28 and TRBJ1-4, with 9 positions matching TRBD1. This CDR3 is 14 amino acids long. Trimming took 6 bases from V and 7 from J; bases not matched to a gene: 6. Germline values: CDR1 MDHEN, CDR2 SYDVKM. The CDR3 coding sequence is TGTGCCAGCAGACCGACAGGGGGGGGTGAAAAACTGTTTTTT. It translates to CASRPTGGGEKLFF.

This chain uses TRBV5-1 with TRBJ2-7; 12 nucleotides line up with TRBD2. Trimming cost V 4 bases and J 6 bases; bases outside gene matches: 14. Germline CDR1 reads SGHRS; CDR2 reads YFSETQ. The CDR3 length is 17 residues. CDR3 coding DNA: TGCGCCAGCAGCGCCACGGACGGGACTAGCGGGTTCCCCGAGCAGTACGTC. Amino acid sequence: CASSATDGTSGFPEQYV.

In DNA, the CDR3 is TGTGCCAGCAGCCACCCTTTGGTAGGAGGGATCCAAGAGACCCAGTACTTC. Translation gives CASSHPLVGGIQETQYF. This rearrangement joins TRBV3-1 (or the pseudogene TRBV3-2) to TRBJ2-5; D might be TRBD2 (6 bases). Trimming took off 3 bases at V and 1 base at J, with 18 bases between the two ends. The V gene's germline CDR1 is LGHDT and CDR2 YNNKEL (reference sequence). The CDR3 length is 17 residues.

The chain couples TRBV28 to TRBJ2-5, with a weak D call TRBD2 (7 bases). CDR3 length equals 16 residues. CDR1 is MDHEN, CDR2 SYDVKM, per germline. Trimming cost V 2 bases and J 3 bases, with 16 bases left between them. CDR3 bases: TGTGCCAGCAGTTTAGGGGGCGGGGGCACAGAAGAGACCCAGTACTTC. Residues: CASSLGGGGTEETQYF.

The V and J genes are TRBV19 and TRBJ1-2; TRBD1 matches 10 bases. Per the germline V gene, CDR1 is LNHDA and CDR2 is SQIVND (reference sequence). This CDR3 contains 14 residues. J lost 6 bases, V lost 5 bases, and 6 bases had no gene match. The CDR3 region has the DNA TGTGCCAGTAGTGTCGGACAGGGGGAAAATGGCTACACCTTC. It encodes CASSVGQGENGYTF.

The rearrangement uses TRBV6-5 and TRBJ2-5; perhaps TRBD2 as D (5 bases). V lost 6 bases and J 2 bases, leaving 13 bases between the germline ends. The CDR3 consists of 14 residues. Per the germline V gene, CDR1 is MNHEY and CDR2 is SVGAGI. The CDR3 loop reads CASRTRDFQETQYF. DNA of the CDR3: TGTGCCAGCAGGACGAGGGATTTTCAAGAGACCCAGTACTTC.

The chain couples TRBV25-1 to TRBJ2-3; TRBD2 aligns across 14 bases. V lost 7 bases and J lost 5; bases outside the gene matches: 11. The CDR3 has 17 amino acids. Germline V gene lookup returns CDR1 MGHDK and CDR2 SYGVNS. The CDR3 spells CASTPGTSGRKGDTQYF. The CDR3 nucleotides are TGTGCCAGCACCCCCGGGACTAGCGGGAGAAAGGGAGATACGCAGTATTTT.

DNA for the CDR3: TGTGCCAGCAGTGAGGGCCTCTCTTCTAACTATGGCTACACCTTC. Translating it yields CASSEGLSSNYGYTF. This rearrangement joins TRBV6-2 or TRBV6-3 to TRBJ1-2; D uncertain. Germline CDR1 MNHEY, CDR2 SVGEGT. This CDR3 region has 15 residues. V was cut by 5 bases and J by 0 bases, with 13 bases left in between.

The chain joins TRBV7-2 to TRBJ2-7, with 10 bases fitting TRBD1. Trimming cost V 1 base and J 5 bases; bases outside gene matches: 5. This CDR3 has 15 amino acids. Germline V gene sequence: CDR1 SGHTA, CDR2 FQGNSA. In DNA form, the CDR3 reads TGTGCCAGCAGCTTAGGGACAGGGGGGTTTGACGAGCAGTACTTC. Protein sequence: CASSLGTGGFDEQYF.

CDR3 sequence reads: CASSLTGGTYGYTF. The CDR3 coding sequence is TGTGCCAGCAGCTTGACAGGGGGCACCTATGGCTACACCTTC. The chain joins TRBV5-8 to TRBJ1-2; 9 bases are a match to TRBD1. Germline V gene sequence: CDR1 SGHTS, CDR2 YDEGEE. The CDR3 is 14 amino acids. The V gene end was trimmed by 1 base and the J gene end by 4 bases; junction bases not matched to a gene: 2.

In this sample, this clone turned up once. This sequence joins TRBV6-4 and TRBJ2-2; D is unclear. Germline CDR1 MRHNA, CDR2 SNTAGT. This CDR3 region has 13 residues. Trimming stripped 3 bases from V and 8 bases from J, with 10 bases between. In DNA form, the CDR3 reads TGTGCCAGCAGTGAAAATTGGCAGGGGGAGCTGTTTTTT. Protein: CASSENWQGELFF.

CDR3 sequence reads: CASSLTSGSPDTQYF. The CDR3 DNA reads TGTGCCAGCAGCCTTACTAGCGGGAGCCCAGATACGCAGTATTTT. The chain recombines TRBV6-5 with TRBJ2-3; 11 bases map to TRBD2. This CDR3 contains 15 residues. Germline loops: CDR1 MNHEY, CDR2 SVGAGI. The junction had 6 bases not matched to a gene; V was cut back by 6 bases and J by 4 bases.

The CDR3 sequence: CASSYTPPQRGTEAFF. In nucleotides, the CDR3 is TGTGCCAGCAGTTACACGCCACCCCAAAGGGGAACTGAAGCTTTCTTT. The rearrangement links TRBV6-6 to TRBJ1-1; D may be TRBD1 (5 bases). The CDR3 contains 16 residues. The germline V gene encodes CDR1 MNHNY and CDR2 SVGAGI (reference sequence). Trimming took 2 bases from V and 5 from J, leaving 18 bases between them.